One and the same sample provided the 22 T cell receptor beta chains below, sequenced in a study of T-cell memory formation after mild COVID-19. TCRdb itself ran the 5' RACE reads through MiXCR, one entry per CDR3 protein. The data contain tens of thousands of distinct CDR3 sequences, roughly 12% of them singletons. Sequenced material: PBMCs or a T cell subset sorted from them (not recorded which). All receptors derive from an adult woman who had mild COVID-19 (a few samples of this study predate the infection). Cell type and time point are not known.

At least ten counts were recorded for this clonotype. The V and J genes are TRBV12-3 or TRBV12-4 and TRBJ2-1; the match to TRBD2 covers 7 bases. CDR3 size: 14 residues. The ends lost 6 bases at V and 9 bases at J; junction bases unmatched: 11. CDR3 amino acids: CASRGGRYYGEQFF. The CDR3 nucleotides are TGTGCCAGCAGGGGAGGGAGGTACTACGGTGAGCAGTTCTTC.

Many counts were recorded for this clonotype. The chain employs TRBV20-1 and TRBJ1-3; 9 nucleotides line up with TRBD1. CDR3 length: 16 amino acids. The V gene's germline CDR1 is DFQATT and CDR2 SNEGSKA (reference sequence). Germline trimming cut 1 base from V and 0 bases from J; bases unmatched to any gene: 4. The CDR3 reads CSARGGTGLSGNTIYF. The CDR3 DNA sequence: TGCAGTGCTAGAGGAGGGACAGGGCTCTCTGGAAACACCATATATTTT.

This clonotype has a count of ten or more. The CDR3 loop reads CASSPTPGTSTTEQFF. The CDR3 DNA reads as TGTGCCAGCAGCCCTACTCCGGGGACTAGTACCACTGAGCAGTTCTTC. V gene TRBV6-6 combines with J gene TRBJ2-1; 8 bases line up with TRBD2. V lost 6 bases and J lost 9; bases outside the gene matches: 16. CDR3 length: 16 amino acids. CDR1 and CDR2 (germline): MNHNY, SVGAGI (reference sequence).

This clonotype was observed at least ten times. V usage is TRBV2 and J usage is TRBJ2-2; tentatively, D is TRBD1 (5 bases). The germline V gene encodes CDR1 SNHLY and CDR2 FYNNEI. Deletions cut 2 bases from V and 5 bases from J, with 15 bases between. The CDR3 consists of 16 residues. The CDR3, as DNA: TGTGCCAGCAGTGAATCGCGGCAGGGAAAGACCGGGGAGCTGTTTTTT. Translating gives CASSESRQGKTGELFF.

This clonotype was recorded at least ten times. This chain uses TRBV30 with TRBJ2-1; D is ambiguous. This CDR3 region has 11 residues. Germline-derived CDR1 and CDR2 are GTSNPN and SVGIG (reference sequence). Trimming took off 2 bases at V and 3 bases at J, with 2 bases between the two ends. CDR3 region: CAWSIYNEQFF. The CDR3 DNA reads TGTGCCTGGAGTATCTACAATGAGCAGTTCTTC.

This clonotype has ten or more counts. The rearrangement links TRBV19 to TRBJ2-1; D may be TRBD2 (5 bases). The germline gives CDR1 LNHDA, CDR2 SQIVND (reference sequence). Trimming cost V 3 bases and J 1 base, with 16 bases left between them. The CDR3 runs 17 residues. CDR3 in amino acids: CASSIGEVARSYNEQFF. CDR3 DNA sequence: TGTGCCAGTAGTATCGGAGAGGTAGCGAGGTCCTACAATGAGCAGTTCTTC.

This clonotype was observed many times. This sequence joins TRBV14 and TRBJ2-3, with 8 positions matching TRBD2. The CDR3 sequence is 16 residues long. J gave up 5 bases and V 0 bases, and 7 bases lay outside the gene matches. Germline lookup yields CDR1 SGHDN and CDR2 FVKESK. CDR3 sequence reads: CASSQDDGGGRDTQYF. The CDR3 DNA reads TGTGCCAGCAGCCAAGATGACGGGGGGGGCCGAGATACGCAGTATTTT.

This clonotype was seen ten or more times. This chain connects TRBV6-4 to TRBJ2-3; 8 bases align to TRBD2. V was pared by 3 bases and J by 3 bases, with 2 bases of the junction left unmatched. Germline V gene data show CDR1 as MRHNA and CDR2 as SNTAGT. This CDR3 region has 14 residues. For the CDR3, the DNA is TGTGCCAGCAGTGAAACGGGAGGGACAGATACGCAGTATTTT. The encoded protein is CASSETGGTDTQYF.

This clonotype has ten or more counts. It is unclear where the CDR3 begins or ends on the DNA, so no DNA is shown, and the CDR3 is as TCRdb lists it. V usage is TRBV4-1 and J usage is TRBJ2-7; whether TRBD1, the table's D call, matches the DNA was not checked. The length of the CDR3 is 22 amino acids, counting both ends. Per the germline V gene, CDR1 is MGHRA and CDR2 is YSYEKL. The chain's CDR3 is CASSQGISAPAAKGTGIHEQYF.

This clonotype was seen only a few times. The rearrangement links TRBV5-4 to TRBJ2-7; 9 positions agree with TRBD1. Germline CDR1 SGHNT, CDR2 YYREEE (reference sequence). With 7 bases clipped from V and 6 bases from J, the junction kept 14 bases outside the gene matches. The CDR3 is 15 residues long. CDR3 region: CASSLWDREIGEQYF. The CDR3 coding sequence is TGTGCCAGCTCCCTTTGGGACAGGGAGATAGGCGAGCAGTACTTC.

Concerning this clonotype itself: A much larger clone differs from this one at a single base, so this may be a read error. The V and J genes are TRBV7-9 and TRBJ2-6; the D is unclear. This CDR3 contains 14 residues. The germline CDR1 and CDR2 sequences are SEHNR and FQNEAQ (reference sequence). The DNA of the CDR3 is TGTTCCAGCAGCTTATCTTCGTGGGCCAACGTCCTGACTTTC. Protein sequence: CSSSLSSWANVLTF.

This clonotype was detected ten times or more. The V gene is TRBV7-2, the J gene TRBJ1-4; D is unresolved. Trimming left V 5 bases short and J 0 bases short, with 10 bases between. Germline loops: CDR1 SGHTA, CDR2 FQGNSA. This CDR3 contains 15 residues. CDR3 DNA: TGTGCCAGCAGCCGTATGAGAACAACTAATGAAAAACTGTTTTTT. Translated: CASSRMRTTNEKLFF.

This clonotype was seen ten or more times. The chain uses TRBV6-6 and TRBJ2-7; 7 bases align to TRBD2. Germline V gives CDR1 MNHNY, CDR2 SVGAGI (reference sequence). There are 13 residues in the CDR3. Unmatched junction bases numbered 4, after V lost 7 bases and J lost 1 base. The DNA of the CDR3 is TGTGCCAGCACCTGGGGGGGGTCCTACGAGCAGTACTTC. Encoded protein: CASTWGGSYEQYF.

There are many counts of this clonotype. The chain uses TRBV9 and TRBJ1-5; D gene unclear. Trimming pared 0 bases from V and 0 bases from J, leaving 7 bases between. The CDR3 runs 15 residues. The V gene's germline CDR1 is SGDLS and CDR2 YYNGEE. CDR3 DNA: TGTGCCAGCAGCGTAGCCCCGGATAGCAATCAGCCCCAGCATTTT. This sequence encodes CASSVAPDSNQPQHF.

This clonotype was counted many times. The chain joins TRBV29-1 to TRBJ2-1, with 7 bases aligning to TRBD2. The CDR3 is made up of 15 amino acids. Per the germline V gene, CDR1 is SQVTM and CDR2 is ANQGSEA. With V trimmed by 2 bases and J by 0 bases, 4 bases remained unmatched. The DNA of the CDR3 is TGCAGCGTTGAATTTGGCGGGAGCTCCTACAATGAGCAGTTCTTC. Protein product: CSVEFGGSSYNEQFF.

This clonotype was counted ten times or more. The chain's CDR3 is CASSFDLGTGGEQYF. In DNA form, the CDR3 reads TGCGCCAGCAGCTTTGATTTAGGGACCGGGGGAGAGCAGTACTTC. The chain recombines TRBV5-1 with TRBJ2-7, with D maybe TRBD2 (6 bases). V lost 2 bases, J lost 7 bases, and 19 bases lay in between. The CDR3 is made up of 15 amino acids. Germline CDR1 SGHRS, CDR2 YFSETQ.

This clonotype has a handful of counts. Its ends do not fully match the called genes, so a read error is possible. The chain employs TRBV9 and TRBJ1-2; unclear D gene. The CDR3 has 13 amino acids. Looked up from germline, CDR1 is SGDLS and CDR2 is YYNGEE. CDR3 sequence (DNA): TGTGCCAGCAGCGACGGTGGAGGGCCCTTATTCTCCTTC. The encoded protein is CASSDGGGPLFSF.

This clonotype was counted ten times or more. V and J are TRBV12-3 or TRBV12-4 and TRBJ2-7, with D hard to call. The CDR3 runs 13 residues. With 1 base removed from V and 3 bases from J, the gap between germline ends came to 7 bases. The CDR3 here is CASSLEGNYEQYF. The CDR3 DNA is TGTGCCAGCAGTTTAGAGGGAAACTACGAGCAGTACTTC.

This clonotype was picked up many times. The chain couples TRBV19 to TRBJ2-1; 11 bases match TRBD1. The CDR3 length is 15 residues. Germline assignment: CDR1 LNHDA and CDR2 SQIVND (reference sequence). Losses at the gene ends were 6 bases for V and 3 bases for J; bases not matched to a gene: 4. CDR3 coding DNA: TGTGCCAGTAGACCCGGGACAGGGGGCTACAATGAGCAGTTCTTC. It encodes CASRPGTGGYNEQFF.

There are many counts of this clonotype. This chain uses TRBV28 with TRBJ1-5, with D hard to call. V was clipped by 6 bases and J by 2 bases, with 8 bases between them. The V gene's germline CDR1 is MDHEN and CDR2 SYDVKM. This CDR3 region has 13 residues. The CDR3 region has the DNA TGTGCCAGCAGCCCCTCCGGCAATCAGCCCCAGCATTTT. Its protein is CASSPSGNQPQHF.

This clonotype was seen repeatedly, ten times or more. The chain employs TRBV30 and TRBJ1-1, with a tentative D call TRBD1 (6 bases). The germline V and J ends were trimmed by 4 bases and 4 bases, with 13 bases remaining between them. CDR1 and CDR2 from the germline V gene are GTSNPN and SVGIG (reference sequence). This CDR3 is 13 amino acids long. The CDR3 DNA follows: TGTGCCTGGAACGGGGGCGTGAGCACTGAAGCTTTCTTT. Translating gives CAWNGGVSTEAFF.

The chain links TRBV5-1 to TRBJ2-3; TRBD1 matches at 10 bases. Germline-derived CDR1 and CDR2 are SGHRS and YFSETQ. Germline trimming cut 0 bases from V and 8 bases from J; bases unmatched to any gene: 9. The CDR3 spans 16 residues. DNA of the CDR3: TGCGCCAGCAGCTTGGTGACAGGGGGCCGGGAGGGTACGCAGTATTTT. This codes for CASSLVTGGREGTQYF.